These 8 T cell receptor beta chains share one sample of origin, sequenced in a study of molecular identifiers for immune sequencing clone quantification. TCRdb reanalysed the PCR reads using MiXCR and keeps one entry per CDR3 protein. The sample holds roughly 320,000 distinct CDR3 sequences, around a fifth seen once. The sample taken for sequencing was naive CD8+ T cells from blood, with Jurkat cell RNA spiked in. Subset specified: FACS-sorted CD8+CD4-CCR7+CD45RA+ naive T cells. The receptors here all came from a human donor in good health. Some libraries in this study had Jurkat cell RNA spiked in.

This clonotype was counted once. A much larger clone lies a single base off, so this may be a read error. The chain employs TRBV3-1 and TRBJ1-1, with 7 bases identical to TRBD1. Trimming took 4 bases from V and 0 from J; bases not matched to a gene: 8. CDR1 LGHDT and CDR2 YNNKEL come from the germline V gene (reference sequence). The CDR3 contains 16 residues. For the CDR3, the DNA is TGTGCCAGCAGCCGAGAAGGGGGCGGGATGAACACTGAAGCTTTCTTT. Translation: CASSREGGGMNTEAFF.

Details on this clonotype: With a much larger clone just one base away, this may be a read error. The chain joins TRBV7-2 to TRBJ2-2; no reliable D call. The CDR3 runs to 16 residues. Trimming removed 1 base from V and 8 bases from J, with 17 bases in between. The V gene's germline CDR1 is SGHTA and CDR2 FQGNSA. CDR3 DNA: TGTGCCAGCAGCTTAGGCCAACGTAAGCCCCTTGGGGAGCTGTTTTTT. Residues: CASSLGQRKPLGELFF. Variable domain in full (rest from reference TRBV7-2 and TRBJ2-2): GAGVSQSPSNKVTEKGKDVELRCDPISGHTALYWYRQSLGQGLEFLIYFQGNSAPDKSGLPSDRFSAERTGGSVSTLTIQRTQQEDSAVYLCASSLGQRKPLGELFFGEGSRLTVL.

This clonotype was detected many times. The gene calls are TRBV19 and TRBJ2-3; D may be TRBD2 (5 bases). CDR1 LNHDA and CDR2 SQIVND come from the germline V gene (reference sequence). This CDR3 is 13 amino acids long. V was clipped by 1 base and J by 6 bases, with 8 bases between them. The CDR3 protein is CASSIVKRDTQYF. The CDR3 bases are TGTGCCAGTAGTATAGTCAAGCGGGATACGCAGTATTTT.

The chain has TRBV9 and TRBJ1-1; D possibly corresponds to TRBD1 (5 bases). Germline V lookup: CDR1 SGDLS, CDR2 YYNGEE. CDR3 length: 14 residues. With 4 bases removed from V and 4 bases from J, the gap between germline ends came to 14 bases. This chain's CDR3 is CASSPDRLITEAFF. CDR3 coding DNA: TGTGCCAGCAGCCCCGACAGACTCATCACTGAAGCTTTCTTT.

There are many counts of this clonotype. This chain uses TRBV6-6 with TRBJ2-7; the D is unclear. The V gene's germline CDR1 is MNHNY and CDR2 SVGAGI (reference sequence). V shed 2 bases and J shed 2 bases, with 10 bases lying between them. The CDR3 length is 14 residues. As DNA, the CDR3 is TGTGCCAGCAGTTACATAGGGTTCACCTACGAGCAGTACTTC. Its protein product is CASSYIGFTYEQYF.

In its sample, this clonotype was seen many times. The chain is built from TRBV7-9 and TRBJ1-5, with 8 bases fitting TRBD1. Germline V gene sequence: CDR1 SEHNR, CDR2 FQNEAQ (reference sequence). Germline trimming cut 4 bases from V and 3 bases from J; bases unmatched to any gene: 5. The CDR3 spans 15 residues. The CDR3 spells CASSSPGGPNQPQHF. DNA of the CDR3: TGTGCCAGCAGCTCCCCAGGGGGCCCCAATCAGCCCCAGCATTTT. The whole variable domain, remainder taken from reference TRBV7-9 and TRBJ1-5, is DTGVSQNPRHKITKRGQNVTFRCDPISEHNRLYWYRQTLGQGPEFLTYFQNEAQLEKSRLLSDRFSAERPKGSFSTLEIQRTEQGDSAMYLCASSSPGGPNQPQHFGDGTRLSIL.

This chain links TRBV9 with TRBJ1-2; 7 bases fit TRBD1. The junction had 6 bases not matched to a gene; V was cut back by 3 bases and J by 1 base. Per germline, CDR1 SGDLS and CDR2 YYNGEE. The CDR3 totals 15 residues. CDR3: CASSAEQGFNYGYTF. DNA for the CDR3: TGTGCCAGCAGCGCCGAACAGGGGTTTAACTATGGCTACACCTTC. The complete variable domain, with remaining parts taken from reference TRBV9 and TRBJ1-2, reads DSGVTQTPKHLITATGQRVTLRCSPRSGDLSVYWYQQSLDQGLQFLIQYYNGEERAKGNILERFSAQQFPDLHSELNLSSLELGDSALYFCASSAEQGFNYGYTFGSGTRLTVV.

The sample holds many counts of this clonotype. This chain uses TRBV20-1 with TRBJ2-3; TRBD2 might be the D (5 bases). Trimming cost V 2 bases and J 2 bases, with 20 bases left between them. Per the germline V gene, CDR1 is DFQATT and CDR2 is SNEGSKA (reference sequence). CDR3 length: 17 amino acids. Here the CDR3 reads CSARSPTMSAYTDTQYF. The CDR3 coding sequence is TGCAGTGCTAGATCGCCGACTATGAGCGCCTACACAGATACGCAGTATTTT.